This T cell receptor beta chain stems from a study of T cells in Graves' hyperthyroidism and ophthalmopathy. It was RNA transcripts that yielded the amplified TCR beta CDR3 regions. First-round RT-PCR with HTBI primers amplified the TCR CDR3 region. TCRdb passed the multiplex PCR reads through MiXCR, listing each CDR3 protein once. The sample shows hundreds of thousands of distinct CDR3 sequences, more than 30% of them seen only once. V dropped 6 bases and J dropped 2; count of bases not matched to a gene: 6. The germline gives CDR1 MNHEY, CDR2 SVGEGT. There are 14 residues in the CDR3. The sequencing input was blood. The TCR comes from a man younger than 30 with Graves' hyperthyroidism. V is TRBV6-2 or TRBV6-3 and J is TRBJ1-1; 7 nucleotides line up with TRBD1. CDR3 bases: TGTGCCAGCAGGGGACAGCCCAAAAACACTGAAGCTTTCTTT. It encodes CASRGQPKNTEAFF.